Following are 18 T cell receptor beta chains from one sample sequenced in a study of cytomegalovirus exposure and HLA in healthy donors. Primers for the PCR totalled 60 Vbeta and 13 Jbeta. Profiled with immunoSEQ multiplex PCR; TCRdb holds only in-frame clones, not every one. The data hold 86,000 or so clones, with around 79% observed a single time. The source material was PBMCs. These receptors all come from a woman aged 40 to 50 in good health and CMV-seropositive.

This clone appeared once. The chain combines TRBV7-9 with TRBJ2-7; perhaps TRBD1 as D (6 bases). CDR3 length: 15 amino acids. CDR1 SEHNR and CDR2 FQNEAQ come from the germline V gene (reference sequence). The germline V and J ends were trimmed by 5 bases and 0 bases, with 14 bases remaining between them. The CDR3 is CASSVGTLFSYEQYF. The CDR3 nucleotides read TGTGCCAGCAGCGTCGGGACATTATTCTCCTACGAGCAGTACTTC.

The V call is TRBV30, the J call TRBJ1-2; a possible D gene is TRBD1 (6 bases). Trimming cost V 3 bases and J 2 bases, with 13 bases left between them. The CDR3 covers 14 residues. The germline V gene has CDR1 GTSNPN and CDR2 SVGIG (reference sequence). This CDR3 reads CAWSTGKLNYGYTF. The CDR3 DNA sequence: TGTGCCTGGAGCACAGGGAAGTTAAACTATGGCTACACCTTC.

This clone was counted between two and nine times. This chain links TRBV19 with TRBJ2-7, with 10 bases fitting TRBD2. Germline values: CDR1 LNHDA, CDR2 SQIVND (reference sequence). The J segment lost 6 bases and the V segment lost 3 bases, leaving 8 bases of the junction unmatched. The CDR3 spans 15 residues. The CDR3 sequence: CASSMASGRAGEQYF. The CDR3 DNA reads TGTGCCAGTAGTATGGCTAGCGGGAGAGCTGGCGAGCAGTACTTC.

The chain carries TRBV9 and TRBJ2-3; D possibly corresponds to TRBD2 (6 bases). The germline CDR1 and CDR2 sequences are SGDLS and YYNGEE. This CDR3 is built from 15 residues. Trimming left V 1 base short and J 0 bases short, with 9 bases between. The CDR3, as DNA: TGTGCCAGCAGCGTATCGGGGGTCAGCACAGATACGCAGTATTTT. Its protein is CASSVSGVSTDTQYF.

This clone was observed a single time. The rearrangement links TRBV30 to TRBJ1-2, with a tentative D call TRBD1 (6 bases). Trimming removed 2 bases at V and 2 bases at J, with 9 bases between. CDR3 length: 13 amino acids. Germline CDR1 is GTSNPN and CDR2 is SVGIG (reference sequence). CDR3 nucleotide sequence: TGTGCCTGGAGTCAGGACAGCAACTATGGCTACACCTTC. Its translation: CAWSQDSNYGYTF.

The chain carries TRBV7-2 and TRBJ2-7; 11 bases align to TRBD2. The germline V gene encodes CDR1 SGHTA and CDR2 FQGNSA. V lost 1 base, J lost 6 bases, and 5 bases stayed unmatched. The CDR3 sequence is 15 residues long. The CDR3 DNA is TGTGCCAGCAGCTTAGTGGGACTAGCGGCTGGCGAGCAGTACTTC. Translating it yields CASSLVGLAAGEQYF. Combining the CDR3 with reference TRBV7-2 and TRBJ2-7 gives the whole variable domain GAGVSQSPSNKVTEKGKDVELRCDPISGHTALYWYRQSLGQGLEFLIYFQGNSAPDKSGLPSDRFSAERTGGSVSTLTIQRTQQEDSAVYLCASSLVGLAAGEQYFGPGTRLTVT.

This clone was counted only a few times. V usage is TRBV4-3 and J usage is TRBJ1-1; D gene uncertain. Germline lookup yields CDR1 LGHNA and CDR2 YSLEER. The CDR3 sequence is 13 residues long. V was cut by 8 bases and J by 1 base, with 11 bases left in between. Here the CDR3 reads CASAGRANTEAFF. As DNA, the CDR3 is TGCGCCAGCGCCGGGAGGGCGAACACTGAAGCTTTCTTT.

This chain joins TRBV30 and TRBJ1-2; 10 nucleotides match TRBD1. CDR3 length: 14 residues. Germline-derived CDR1 and CDR2 are GTSNPN and SVGIG (reference sequence). With 0 bases clipped from V and 7 bases from J, the junction kept 5 bases outside the gene matches. CDR3 sequence: CAWSVRTGGRGYTF. For the CDR3, the DNA is TGTGCCTGGAGTGTAAGGACAGGGGGACGTGGCTACACCTTC.

This clone was picked up a small number of times. The junction and the germline gene differ at one end; a read error may be behind it. The chain recombines TRBV27 with TRBJ2-1; a weak D match, TRBD2 (5 bases). The CDR3 consists of 12 residues. Germline V CDR1 and CDR2: MNHEY, SMNVEV (reference sequence). The CDR3 sequence: CASRGGPKVLLF. CDR3 DNA sequence: TGTGCCAGCCGAGGAGGTCCGAAAGTATTGCTCTTC.

This clone has just a few counts. V gene TRBV29-1 combines with J gene TRBJ2-1, with D tentatively TRBD1 (6 bases). The germline CDR1 and CDR2 sequences are SQVTM and ANQGSEA. Trimming took 1 base from V and 10 from J, leaving 14 bases between them. The CDR3 is made up of 13 amino acids. The CDR3 coding sequence is TGCAGCGTTGAAGGGGTTGGGGGCGCGGAGCAGTTCTTC. This gives the protein CSVEGVGGAEQFF.

The CDR3 reads CASSFSSLRAFF. The CDR3 nucleotides are TGTGCCAGCAGTTTTTCCTCCCTTCGGGCTTTCTTT. The chain uses TRBV28 and TRBJ1-1; the D is unclear. This CDR3 is built from 12 residues. The V end was cut by 3 bases, the J end by 11 bases, with 13 bases between. Germline CDR1 and CDR2: MDHEN and SYDVKM.

The rearrangement uses TRBV18 and TRBJ2-1; 8 bases agree with TRBD2. This CDR3 has 18 amino acids. Germline V gene lookup returns CDR1 KGHSH and CDR2 LQKENI. Germline trimming cut 2 bases from V and 4 bases from J; bases unmatched to any gene: 13. The CDR3 DNA is TGTGCCAGCTCACCAGGTCCCTTGAGCGGGGGAGATTACAATGAGCAGTTCTTC. Translated, it gives CASSPGPLSGGDYNEQFF. The full variable domain, in which reference TRBV18 and TRBJ2-1 provide the parts outside the CDR3, is NAGVMQNPRHLVRRRGQEARLRCSPMKGHSHVYWYRQLPEEGLKFMVYLQKENIIDESGMPKERFSAEFPKEGPSILRIQQVVRGDSAAYFCASSPGPLSGGDYNEQFFGPGTRLTVL.

The chain combines TRBV18 with TRBJ2-7; 7 nucleotides agree with TRBD1. J lost 4 bases, V lost 5 bases, and 8 bases had no gene match. Germline V gene sequence: CDR1 KGHSH, CDR2 LQKENI. CDR3 length: 14 residues. The CDR3 DNA reads as TGTGCCAGCTCATACGGACAGGCCGTTTACGAGCAGTACTTC. Encoded protein: CASSYGQAVYEQYF. Using reference TRBV18 and TRBJ2-7 for the parts outside the CDR3, the full variable domain is NAGVMQNPRHLVRRRGQEARLRCSPMKGHSHVYWYRQLPEEGLKFMVYLQKENIIDESGMPKERFSAEFPKEGPSILRIQQVVRGDSAAYFCASSYGQAVYEQYFGPGTRLTVT.

This chain links TRBV23-1 with TRBJ2-5; 9 nucleotides agree with TRBD1. TRBV23-1 is reported as an ORF; its role is uncertain. CDR3 size: 14 residues. Losses at the gene ends were 5 bases for V and 3 bases for J; bases not matched to a gene: 4. CDR3 DNA: TGCGCCAGCAGTTGGGGACAGGGAAAAGAGACCCAGTACTTC. Residues: CASSWGQGKETQYF.

This chain joins TRBV10-2 and TRBJ1-1; 7 nucleotides match TRBD1. Germline CDR1 reads WSHSY; CDR2 reads SAAADI. The V segment lost 1 base and the J segment 5 bases; nucleotides outside the gene matches: 4. This CDR3 contains 14 residues. CDR3 DNA sequence: TGCGCCAGCAGTGAGTTGGGCAGGGGGACTGAAGCTTTCTTT. This sequence encodes CASSELGRGTEAFF.

The V call is TRBV29-1, the J call TRBJ2-1; D is unclear. CDR3 length equals 13 residues. Germline V gene sequence: CDR1 SQVTM, CDR2 ANQGSEA. With 5 bases removed from V and 0 bases from J, the gap between germline ends came to 8 bases. The CDR3 nucleotides are TGCAGCGTTTTTTGGAGCTCCTACAATGAGCAGTTCTTC. It translates to CSVFWSSYNEQFF.

On this clone itself: No conserved phenylalanine or tryptophan is present at the end of the CDR3, so a read error is the likely explanation. The V gene is TRBV19, the J gene TRBJ1-5; possible D gene TRBD1, 5 bases. The CDR3 extends over 14 amino acids. Germline CDR1 reads LNHDA; CDR2 reads SQIVND (reference sequence). The germline V and J ends were trimmed by 2 bases and 3 bases, with 8 bases remaining between them. CDR3 DNA: TGTGCCAGTAGTATACAGGGCAACAATCAGCCCCAGCATGTT. Encoded protein: CASSIQGNNQPQHV.

The sample holds a few counts of this clone. The rearrangement links TRBV28 to TRBJ2-5; weak D call: TRBD2 (6 bases). The length of the CDR3 is 15 residues. CDR1 MDHEN and CDR2 SYDVKM come from the germline V gene. The V gene lost 2 bases and the J gene lost 5 bases, with 15 bases spanning the gap. This CDR3 reads CASSLTGGVGETQYF. The CDR3 nucleotides read TGTGCCAGCAGTTTAACCGGCGGGGTAGGGGAGACCCAGTACTTC.